This T cell receptor (beta chain) was recorded in a study of T cells after yellow fever vaccination. Across the whole study: Preparation used SMART-Seq v4 Ultra Low Input for the low-cell-number fractions.

Notes on the study in general: Although most clonotypes did not, a small share appeared in both CD4 and CD8 compartments. FACS-sorted repertoires could harbor abundant contaminating bulk-population clonotypes.

The 5'RACE template-switching step produced TCR cDNA and added a universal primer site and UMIs. Each CDR3 protein is one row after TCRdb ran MiXCR on the 5' RACE reads. Of 200,000 to 250,000 distinct CDR3 sequences listed, about 7% are singletons. As concerns this clonotype: Its antigen is unidentified.

Germline V gives CDR1 MNHEY, CDR2 SMNVEV (reference sequence). Trimming stripped 4 bases from V and 14 bases from J, with 18 bases between. This CDR3 has 14 residues. This TCR was sampled from a young man who received the YFV17D yellow fever vaccine. The sequenced sample was CD4+ T cells sorted from PBMCs, obtained 15 days after the yellow fever booster vaccination. V gene TRBV27 combines with J gene TRBJ1-6, with unresolved D. In DNA form, the CDR3 reads TGTGCCAGCAGTTCGGCCGGGCCTCAAGCGGCCCTCCACTTT. It codes for CASSSAGPQAALHF.